The TCR beta chain described here comes from a study of shared clonotypes between healthy human individuals. Study-wide results and caveats: Lower generation probabilities were found for non-shared clonotypes than for those shared by all four donors.

About this clone: The antigen remains unidentified.

Sequenced by immunoSEQ multiplex PCR; TCRdb stores in-frame clones only, minus some. The sample holds around 350,000 clones, more than 60% seen once. The CDR3 has 11 amino acids. The germline gives CDR1 DFQATT, CDR2 SNEGSKA (reference sequence). Sequences were obtained from memory CD4+ T cells sorted from blood. Indicated subset: CD45RA-negative fraction. This clonotype originated in a man younger than 40 in good health. The gene calls are TRBV20-1 and TRBJ2-5, with D possibly TRBD2 on 5 matching bases. The J call is in doubt because the DNA end fits TRBJ2-7 better. CDR3 in amino acids: CSAQEDYEQYF. Here the CDR3 DNA reads TGCAGTGCTCAGGAGGATTACGAGCAGTACTTC.